The 14 T cell receptor beta chains presented below share a single source sample, sequenced in a study of Tregs in tolerant kidney transplant recipients (dated by TCRdb to between 2017 and 2020). No antigen has been assigned to these receptors. Library method: the immunoSEQ multiplex PCR assay. This immuneACCESS table, as held by TCRdb, lists in-frame sequences with V and J called but not all clones. Of the missing ones, under half trace to an unresolved V gene in checked studies; the others have no known cause. Here the sample has more than 25,000 clones; under 90% occur a single time. The top ten hold 2% to 2.5% of the sample. The sequenced material came from Tregs from blood cultured with allogeneic cells. These receptors were collected from a human donor in good health.

This clone ranks as medium-sized. This chain joins TRBV30 and TRBJ2-7; 7 bases agree with TRBD2. Germline CDR1 reads GTSNPN; CDR2 reads SVGIG (reference sequence). The CDR3 covers 18 residues. The V gene end was trimmed by 0 bases and the J gene end by 1 base; junction bases not matched to a gene: 15. The chain's CDR3 is CAWSVRDYPPRRSYEQYF. The DNA of the CDR3 is TGTGCCTGGAGTGTTAGGGACTATCCTCCGCGAAGGTCCTACGAGCAGTACTTC.

The chain links TRBV5-1 to TRBJ2-3, with 15 bases aligning to TRBD2. V lost 2 bases and J lost 4; bases outside the gene matches: 11. The CDR3 is 19 amino acids. The germline V gene encodes CDR1 SGHRS and CDR2 YFSETQ. CDR3 sequence: CASSFDGTSGGSLSDTQYF. As DNA, the CDR3 is TGCGCCAGCAGCTTCGACGGGACTAGCGGGGGGTCCCTCTCAGATACGCAGTATTTT.

The gene calls are TRBV11-2 and TRBJ2-1; D may correspond to TRBD1 or TRBD2 (5 bases each). The CDR3 totals 13 residues. The ends were cut back, 5 bases at V and 10 bases at J, with 15 bases in the middle. Germline V lookup: CDR1 SGHAT, CDR2 FQNNGV. This CDR3 is CASSPGAGYEQFF. The CDR3, as DNA: TGTGCCAGCAGCCCCGGGGCAGGGTACGAGCAGTTCTTC. The full variable domain, in which reference TRBV11-2 and TRBJ2-1 provide the parts outside the CDR3, is EAGVAQSPRYKIIEKRQSVAFWCNPISGHATLYWYQQILGQGPKLLIQFQNNGVVDDSQLPKDRFSAERLKGVDSTLKIQPAKLEDSAVYLCASSPGAGYEQFFGPGTRLTVL.

The genes are TRBV4-3 and TRBJ2-1; TRBD2 is a possible D gene (5 bases). The CDR3 is made up of 13 amino acids. V lost 0 bases, J lost 12 bases, and 12 bases lay in between. CDR1 is LGHNA, CDR2 YSLEER, per germline. This CDR3 is CASSQEPGRGQFF. The CDR3 DNA is TGCGCCAGCAGCCAAGAACCGGGTCGGGGGCAGTTCTTC.

The genes are TRBV30 and TRBJ1-1; D is undetermined. V gave up 4 bases and J gave up 1 base, with 10 bases separating them. CDR3 length equals 13 residues. The germline V gene has CDR1 GTSNPN and CDR2 SVGIG (reference sequence). CDR3 coding DNA: TGTGCCTGGATAAACGAGAGGAACACTGAAGCTTTCTTT. Translated, it gives CAWINERNTEAFF.

This clone was counted only a few times. The chain combines TRBV7-8 with TRBJ1-1; 7 positions agree with TRBD1. V shed 1 base, J shed 8 bases, and the junction held 13 bases outside the gene matches. Per the germline V gene, CDR1 is SGHVS and CDR2 is FQNEAQ. The length of the CDR3 is 16 residues. Written as DNA, the CDR3 is TGTGCCAGCAGCTTAGGGTTTTGGGGTGGGACAGCCGAAGCTTTCTTT. Translating it yields CASSLGFWGGTAEAFF.

The chain couples TRBV6-5 to TRBJ2-6, with 8 positions matching TRBD2. Looked up from germline, CDR1 is MNHEY and CDR2 is SVGAGI. This CDR3 comprises 16 residues. V was pared by 2 bases and J by 0 bases, with 0 bases of the junction left unmatched. CDR3 nucleotides: TGTGCCAGCAGTTACGCGGGGGGCTCTGGGGCCAACGTCCTGACTTTC. Translated: CASSYAGGSGANVLTF.

This chain links TRBV19 with TRBJ2-5; 12 nucleotides line up with TRBD1. The CDR3 extends over 19 amino acids. CDR1 is LNHDA and CDR2 is SQIVND in the germline V gene (reference sequence). After removal of 5 bases from V and 5 bases from J, the junction contained 18 bases not matched to a gene. The CDR3 loop reads CASSQSPGTGGPWGETQYF. The CDR3, as DNA: TGTGCCAGTAGTCAAAGCCCCGGGACAGGGGGCCCCTGGGGGGAGACCCAGTACTTC.

The gene calls are TRBV19 and TRBJ2-3; D unclear. Trimming pared 3 bases from V and 5 bases from J, leaving 9 bases between. The CDR3 contains 13 residues. Germline lookup yields CDR1 LNHDA and CDR2 SQIVND (reference sequence). CDR3 protein: CASSIRRKDTQYF. CDR3 coding DNA: TGTGCCAGTAGTATTCGTAGGAAAGATACGCAGTATTTT.

The rearrangement links TRBV7-9 to TRBJ2-5, with D hard to call. In germline, CDR1 is SEHNR, CDR2 FQNEAQ (reference sequence). V lost 5 bases and J lost 5, with 9 bases in between. The CDR3 extends over 12 amino acids. Here the CDR3 reads CASSRYGETQYF. The DNA of the CDR3 is TGTGCCAGCAGCCGCTATGGGGAGACCCAGTACTTC.

This chain joins TRBV7-3 and TRBJ2-2; TRBD2 is a possible D gene (6 bases). With 4 bases removed from V and 6 bases from J, the gap between germline ends came to 12 bases. The germline gives CDR1 SGHTA, CDR2 FQGTGA. This CDR3 has 14 residues. In DNA, the CDR3 is TGTGCCAGCAGCTCCCCAACTAGCTCCGGGGAGCTGTTTTTT. Its translation: CASSSPTSSGELFF.

The table lists this clone with a few counts. V and J are TRBV11-3 and TRBJ2-5; D is unclear. This CDR3 spans 12 amino acids. V was cut by 5 bases and J by 4 bases, with 8 bases left in between. Germline V gene data show CDR1 as SGHNT and CDR2 as YENEEA. This CDR3 is CASSHAGETQYF. CDR3 nucleotide sequence: TGTGCCAGCAGCCATGCTGGAGAGACCCAGTACTTC.

The V gene is TRBV6-1, the J gene TRBJ2-2; D is possibly TRBD2 (6 bases). Trimming took off 2 bases at V and 1 base at J, with 11 bases between the two ends. Germline lookup yields CDR1 MNHNS and CDR2 SASEGT. The CDR3 has 16 residues. CDR3 sequence: CASSEYGRGNTGELFF. CDR3 coding DNA: TGTGCCAGCAGTGAATATGGGCGGGGGAACACCGGGGAGCTGTTTTTT.

The chain links TRBV6-5 to TRBJ1-2; 7 bases fit TRBD1. V lost 6 bases to trimming and J lost 11 bases; unmatched junction nucleotides: 3. From germline, CDR1 is MNHEY and CDR2 SVGAGI. The CDR3 contains 10 residues. The CDR3 sequence is CASRDRSYTF. In DNA, the CDR3 is TGTGCCAGCAGGGACAGGAGTTACACCTTC.